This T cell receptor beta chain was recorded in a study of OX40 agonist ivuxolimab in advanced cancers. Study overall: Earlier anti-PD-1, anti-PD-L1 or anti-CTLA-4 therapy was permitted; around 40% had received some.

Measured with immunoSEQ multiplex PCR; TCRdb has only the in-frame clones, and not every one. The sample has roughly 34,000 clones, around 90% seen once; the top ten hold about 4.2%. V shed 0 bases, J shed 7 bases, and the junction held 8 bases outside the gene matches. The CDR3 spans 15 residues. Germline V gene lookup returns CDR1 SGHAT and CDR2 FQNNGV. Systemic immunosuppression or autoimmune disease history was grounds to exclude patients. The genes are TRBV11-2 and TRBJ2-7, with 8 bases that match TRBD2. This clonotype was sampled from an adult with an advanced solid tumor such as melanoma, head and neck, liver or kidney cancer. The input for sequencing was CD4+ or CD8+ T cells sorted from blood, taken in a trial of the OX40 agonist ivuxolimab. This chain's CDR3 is CASSLDGLRGAEQYF. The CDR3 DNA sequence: TGTGCCAGCAGCTTAGATGGTTTGCGGGGGGCTGAGCAGTACTTC.